This TCR beta chain is drawn from a study of T cell responses to AZD1222 COVID-19 vaccine. Across the whole study: Both about-4-week and about-12-week second-dose recipients were combined.

Findings of the study overall: Clonal diversity may have been underestimated, and the donors were mostly white British, with more females than males. The CD4 TCRs associated with vaccination extended across spike and predominated at 160-218 and 743-854. The study reported that nearly half of spike-specific TCRs target unmutated variant regions.

This table comes from immunoSEQ multiplex PCR, and its TCRdb copy is limited to in-frame clones, with some not included. The sample comprises 180,000 or so clones, approximately 94% of which are singletons, and approximately 0.69% rests with the top ten. Remarks on this clone: Its target is not known.

CDR3 size: 12 residues. V was cut by 7 bases and J by 1 base, with 5 bases left in between. This chain uses TRBV12-3 or TRBV12-4 with TRBJ1-3; D gene uncertain. The sample here was peripheral blood, taken on day 0 of AZD1222 vaccination. The sequence was collected from an adult in good health. CDR3 nucleotides: TGTGCCAGCACCTCGTCTGGAAACACCATATATTTT. The encoded protein is CASTSSGNTIYF.